This paragraph covers one TCR beta chain sequence. This sample is part of a study of OX40 agonist ivuxolimab in advanced cancers. About the study: Partial responses occurred in three patients (one hepatocellular carcinoma, two cutaneous melanoma).

The CDR3 spans 13 residues. Germline V gene lookup returns CDR1 SGHVS and CDR2 FQNEAQ. Deletions cut 5 bases from V and 6 bases from J, with 11 bases between. TCRdb's copy holds only in-frame clones and misses some; the assay was immunoSEQ multiplex PCR. The sample has 60,000 to 100,000 clones, 87% seen once; the top ten hold around 0.54%. This sample comprised CD4+ or CD8+ T cells sorted from blood, obtained in a trial of the OX40 agonist ivuxolimab. The receptor's source is an adult with an advanced solid tumor such as melanoma, head and neck, liver or kidney cancer. This chain links TRBV7-8 with TRBJ2-1, with D perhaps matching TRBD2 (5 bases). The CDR3: CASSGRTFNEQFF. In nucleotides, the CDR3 is TGTGCCAGCAGCGGAAGGACTTTCAATGAGCAGTTCTTC.